A single sample is the source of the 24 T cell receptor beta chains below, sequenced in a study of identical twins. TCRdb ran MiXCR on the 5' RACE reads and lists one entry per CDR3 protein. The sample lists nearly 900,000 distinct CDR3 sequences, around an eighth occurring once. This sample was shared with a second study, whose subject was yellow fever vaccine responses in identical twins.

Source material: PBMCs. The receptor set was obtained from a woman younger than 35 in good health.

The CDR3 region has the DNA TGTGCCAGCAGTGAAGCGCTTACCAGGGGGACGATGAACACTGAAGCTTTCTTT. Its protein product is CASSEALTRGTMNTEAFF. The chain recombines TRBV2 with TRBJ1-1, with TRBD1 identical over 7 bases. The trim removed 0 bases at V and 0 bases at J, leaving 10 bases unmatched. This CDR3 has 18 residues. Germline CDR1 SNHLY, CDR2 FYNNEI.

This clonotype was seen only a few times. The chain combines TRBV12-3 or TRBV12-4 with TRBJ2-3, with 7 bases that match TRBD1. Trimming cost V 5 bases and J 0 bases; bases outside gene matches: 5. This CDR3 has 15 amino acids. Here the CDR3 reads CASSTRDSSTDTQYF. The CDR3 DNA follows: TGTGCCAGCAGTACAAGGGACAGTAGCACAGATACGCAGTATTTT.

The chain combines TRBV28 with TRBJ2-5, with D perhaps matching TRBD1 (6 bases). V was cut by 4 bases and J by 1 base, with 13 bases left in between. CDR3 length: 15 residues. Germline V lookup: CDR1 MDHEN, CDR2 SYDVKM. The CDR3 nucleotides read TGTGCCAGCAGTTCCCCTCTAGGGGGCCAAGAGACCCAGTACTTC. It codes for CASSSPLGGQETQYF.

This sequence joins TRBV5-1 and TRBJ2-1; TRBD2 matches 7 bases. The germline gives CDR1 SGHRS, CDR2 YFSETQ. The CDR3 consists of 16 residues. V was pared by 3 bases and J by 1 base, with 7 bases of the junction left unmatched. CDR3 in amino acids: CASSSRRGGSYNEQFF. As DNA, the CDR3 is TGCGCCAGCAGCTCCCGACGCGGGGGTTCCTACAATGAGCAGTTCTTC.

This clonotype showed up just a few times. The chain combines TRBV4-1 with TRBJ2-2; 11 bases line up with TRBD2. The germline V gene encodes CDR1 MGHRA and CDR2 YSYEKL. The CDR3 runs 16 residues. Trimming took 4 bases from V and 6 from J; bases not matched to a gene: 7. Here the CDR3 reads CASSLTSGSVPGELFF. The CDR3 DNA reads TGCGCCAGCAGCCTAACTAGCGGGAGTGTCCCCGGGGAGCTGTTTTTT.

This clonotype has just a few counts. V is TRBV7-2 and J is TRBJ2-1; D is uncertain. From germline, CDR1 is SGHTA and CDR2 FQGNSA. The V end lost 1 base, the J end lost 7 bases, and 11 bases lay between the germline ends. The CDR3 extends over 14 amino acids. As DNA, the CDR3 is TGTGCCAGCAGCTTAGTTGGTTTGGATAATGAGCAGTTCTTC. It translates to CASSLVGLDNEQFF.

This clonotype was recorded a few times. The chain has TRBV5-5 and TRBJ2-1; 15 nucleotides match TRBD2. Germline V gene data show CDR1 as SGHKS and CDR2 as YYEKEE (reference sequence). The J segment lost 1 base and the V segment lost 2 bases, leaving 4 bases of the junction unmatched. The CDR3 extends over 18 amino acids. CDR3 amino acids: CASSFTGLAGGSYNEQFF. In nucleotides, the CDR3 is TGTGCCAGCAGCTTTACGGGACTAGCGGGAGGTTCCTACAATGAGCAGTTCTTC.

This chain joins TRBV20-1 and TRBJ1-1; no clear D. Germline V gene sequence: CDR1 DFQATT, CDR2 SNEGSKA (reference sequence). The CDR3 covers 13 residues. Trimming removed 3 bases at V and 0 bases at J, with 8 bases between. Here the CDR3 reads CSASKNMNTEAFF. CDR3 nucleotides: TGCAGTGCTAGTAAGAACATGAACACTGAAGCTTTCTTT.

This clonotype was picked up many times. This sequence joins TRBV6-1 and TRBJ2-5; D unclear. V lost 9 bases to trimming and J lost 3 bases, with 17 bases between them. This CDR3 has 14 residues. Germline loops: CDR1 MNHNS, CDR2 SASEGT. DNA of the CDR3: TGTGCCAGTGGAAGCGCGCGGAACAAAGAGACCCAGTACTTC. Translated: CASGSARNKETQYF.

This clonotype was counted between two and nine times. The V gene is TRBV28, the J gene TRBJ1-3; a possible D gene is TRBD1 (5 bases). The CDR3 extends over 17 amino acids. Germline CDR1 MDHEN, CDR2 SYDVKM. Deletions cut 5 bases from V and 2 bases from J, with 19 bases between. CDR3 DNA sequence: TGTGCCAGCAGTCTCCCCCGGGACGGATCCACTGGAAACACCATATATTTT. This encodes CASSLPRDGSTGNTIYF.

This clonotype was observed a handful of times. J is TRBJ2-1 and V is TRBV2; D is unclear. Germline loops: CDR1 SNHLY, CDR2 FYNNEI. This CDR3 region has 14 residues. The V and J ends lost 7 bases and 0 bases respectively, with 10 bases between them. CDR3 bases: TGTGCCAGCACCGGCGGTGGCTCCTACAATGAGCAGTTCTTC. Protein: CASTGGGSYNEQFF. Looking up the rest from reference TRBV2 and TRBJ2-1 gives the full variable domain: EPEVTQTPSHQVTQMGQEVILRCVPISNHLYFYWYRQILGQKVEFLVSFYNNEISEKSEIFDDQFSVERPDGSNFTLKIRSTKLEDSAMYFCASTGGGSYNEQFFGPGTRLTVL.

In its sample, this clonotype was seen a few times. This chain joins TRBV20-1 and TRBJ2-1; D is unclear. This CDR3 comprises 15 residues. V lost 1 base and J 4 bases, leaving 14 bases between the germline ends. Germline V gene lookup returns CDR1 DFQATT and CDR2 SNEGSKA (reference sequence). CDR3 sequence (DNA): TGCAGTGCTAGAGGCGTCGGCGGCAGATACAATGAGCAGTTCTTC. This gives the protein CSARGVGGRYNEQFF.

V usage is TRBV15 and J usage is TRBJ2-3; 12 positions agree with TRBD2. Germline values: CDR1 LNHNV, CDR2 YYDKDF (reference sequence). The CDR3 is 17 residues long. V was pared by 0 bases and J by 2 bases, with 3 bases of the junction left unmatched. CDR3 region: CATSRDLAGGATDTQYF. CDR3 in DNA: TGTGCCACCAGCAGAGATCTAGCGGGAGGGGCCACAGATACGCAGTATTTT.

Concerning this clonotype itself: This may be a read error: a much more frequent sequence differs by one nucleotide. The CDR3 DNA sequence: TGTGCCAGCAGTATACAGGGGTACGAGCAGTACTTC. Residues: CASSIQGYEQYF. The rearrangement links TRBV2 to TRBJ2-7; TRBD1 matches at 7 bases. Germline CDR1 is SNHLY and CDR2 is FYNNEI. The CDR3 spans 12 residues. V shed 5 bases, J shed 4 bases, and the junction held 2 bases outside the gene matches.

This clonotype was observed a few times. This chain links TRBV6-1 with TRBJ1-6; 7 nucleotides line up with TRBD1. The V and J ends lost 6 bases and 8 bases, in that order; junction bases with no gene match: 10. CDR3 length: 15 residues. Germline CDR1 is MNHNS and CDR2 is SASEGT. The CDR3 nucleotides read TGTGCCAGCAGCCTTGCCGACAGGGTTCATTCACCCCTCCACTTT. Translating gives CASSLADRVHSPLHF.

The V call is TRBV4-2, the J call TRBJ2-1, with 9 bases matching TRBD2. The CDR3 contains 16 residues. Germline-derived CDR1 and CDR2 are LGHNA and YNFKEQ. After removal of 3 bases from V and 5 bases from J, the junction contained 8 bases not matched to a gene. Here the CDR3 DNA reads TGTGCCAGCAGCCAGCGGGGGGGGAGAGGGGACAATGAGCAGTTCTTC. It is translated as CASSQRGGRGDNEQFF.

This clonotype was counted between two and nine times. The V gene is TRBV7-2, the J gene TRBJ2-4, with D maybe TRBD1 (5 bases). CDR1 and CDR2 (germline): SGHTA, FQGNSA. The V end lost 1 base, the J end lost 8 bases, and 6 bases lay between the germline ends. This CDR3 spans 12 amino acids. In DNA, the CDR3 is TGTGCCAGCAGCTTAGTAGGGGACATTCAGTACTTC. Amino acids: CASSLVGDIQYF.

The chain couples TRBV20-1 to TRBJ2-3, with 9 bases identical to TRBD2. This CDR3 is 14 amino acids long. Germline CDR1 reads DFQATT; CDR2 reads SNEGSKA (reference sequence). The V segment lost 4 bases and the J segment 5 bases; nucleotides outside the gene matches: 7. CDR3 protein: CSATSGGIGDTQYF. The CDR3 nucleotides read TGCAGTGCTACAAGCGGGGGGATAGGAGATACGCAGTATTTT.

The gene calls are TRBV2 and TRBJ2-2; 8 positions agree with TRBD1. This CDR3 is 16 amino acids long. The junction had 10 bases not matched to a gene; V was cut back by 6 bases and J by 4 bases. Germline V gives CDR1 SNHLY, CDR2 FYNNEI. The CDR3 DNA reads as TGTGCCAGCAGGAGGGGGACAGGTGCATCCACCGGGGAGCTGTTTTTT. It yields the protein CASRRGTGASTGELFF.

This sequence joins TRBV6-1 and TRBJ2-2, with D perhaps matching TRBD2 (5 bases). V dropped 7 bases and J dropped 2 bases, with 11 bases sitting between them. The length of the CDR3 is 14 residues. Looked up from germline, CDR1 is MNHNS and CDR2 is SASEGT. The CDR3 loop reads CASKGGPNTGELFF. Here the CDR3 DNA reads TGTGCCAGCAAGGGCGGGCCCAACACCGGGGAGCTGTTTTTT.

This chain uses TRBV5-6 with TRBJ2-7, with 8 nucleotides matching TRBD1. With V trimmed by 5 bases and J by 2 bases, 6 bases remained unmatched. Looked up from germline, CDR1 is SGHDT and CDR2 is YYEEEE. This CDR3 spans 14 amino acids. The CDR3 sequence: CASSWDRRTYEQYF. In DNA form, the CDR3 reads TGTGCCAGCAGTTGGGACAGGAGAACCTACGAGCAGTACTTC. Combining the CDR3 with reference TRBV5-6 and TRBJ2-7 gives the whole variable domain DAGVTQSPTHLIKTRGQQVTLRCSPKSGHDTVSWYQQALGQGPQFIFQYYEEEERQRGNFPDRFSGHQFPNYSSELNVNALLLGDSALYLCASSWDRRTYEQYFGPGTRLTVT.

This clonotype appeared many times. The chain couples TRBV27 to TRBJ2-1; tentatively, D is TRBD1 or TRBD2 (6 bases each). Germline-derived CDR1 and CDR2 are MNHEY and SMNVEV (reference sequence). The CDR3 loop spans 15 amino acids. The ends were cut back, 5 bases at V and 1 base at J, with 12 bases in the middle. The CDR3 loop reads CASSRGGGSYNEQFF. The CDR3, as DNA: TGTGCCAGCAGTCGCGGAGGGGGGTCCTACAATGAGCAGTTCTTC.

In its sample, this clonotype was seen a few times. The V and J genes are TRBV4-1 and TRBJ2-7, with D possibly TRBD2 on 6 matching bases. The V gene's germline CDR1 is MGHRA and CDR2 YSYEKL. V lost 6 bases and J 5 bases, leaving 20 bases between the germline ends. The CDR3 has 15 residues. In DNA form, the CDR3 reads TGCGCCAGCAGGCGACTAGACGGTCTAAGGAACGAGCAGTACTTC. Translated, it gives CASRRLDGLRNEQYF.

The J gene is TRBJ2-7, the V gene TRBV11-2; D could derive from TRBD1 or TRBD2 (5 bases each). Germline V gene data show CDR1 as SGHAT and CDR2 as FQNNGV. The V end lost 4 bases, the J end lost 3 bases, and 25 bases lay between the germline ends. This CDR3 has 18 residues. The DNA for the CDR3 is TGTGCCAGCAGCTCAGAACCGGGACGAGTTCTAAGTTACTACGAGCAGTACTTC. This gives the protein CASSSEPGRVLSYYEQYF. Full variable domain (missing parts from reference TRBV11-2 and TRBJ2-7): EAGVAQSPRYKIIEKRQSVAFWCNPISGHATLYWYQQILGQGPKLLIQFQNNGVVDDSQLPKDRFSAERLKGVDSTLKIQPAKLEDSAVYLCASSSEPGRVLSYYEQYFGPGTRLTVT.